These 7 T cell receptor beta chains were sequenced from one sample in a study of response to subunit inactivated influenza vaccine. TCRdb called the RT-PCR reads again in MiXCR, with one record for every CDR3 protein. Of 450,000 to 600,000 distinct CDR3 sequences listed, approximately 15% are singletons. The sample here was CD4+ T cells sorted from PBMCs, taken around 2 years after vaccination. The receptors stem from a man aged 45 to 75 who received an inactivated influenza vaccine.

This clonotype was seen repeatedly, ten times or more. The V gene is TRBV20-1, the J gene TRBJ1-2; possibly TRBD1 for D (6 bases). Trimming took 6 bases from V and 6 from J, leaving 20 bases between them. CDR1 is DFQATT, CDR2 SNEGSKA, per germline (reference sequence). CDR3 length equals 14 residues. The CDR3 region is CSAVLDSGGHGYTF. As DNA, the CDR3 is TGCAGTGCAGTTCTCGACAGTGGGGGGCATGGCTACACCTTC.

In this sample, this clonotype turned up a few times. This chain connects TRBV28 to TRBJ2-7, with D perhaps matching TRBD2 (6 bases). CDR3 length: 15 amino acids. Germline-derived CDR1 and CDR2 are MDHEN and SYDVKM. Trimming cost V 6 bases and J 6 bases, with 21 bases left between them. The CDR3 loop is CASRPGTLLQGEQYF. The CDR3 DNA reads TGTGCCAGCAGGCCAGGGACTCTCCTTCAGGGCGAGCAGTACTTC.

J is TRBJ2-7 and V is TRBV6-1; a possible D gene is TRBD2 (5 bases). The germline CDR1 and CDR2 sequences are MNHNS and SASEGT. The CDR3 length is 16 residues. The V end was cut by 6 bases, the J end by 5 bases, with 23 bases between. The CDR3 protein is CASSGILTRIAHEQYF. The CDR3 DNA follows: TGTGCCAGCAGCGGGATTCTCACTAGAATTGCCCACGAGCAGTACTTC.

This clonotype was found many times. This chain joins TRBV14 and TRBJ1-6; tentative D call: TRBD1 (6 bases). With 4 bases removed from V and 6 bases from J, the gap between germline ends came to 13 bases. Germline V gives CDR1 SGHDN, CDR2 FVKESK. CDR3 size: 15 residues. The CDR3: CASSRTTGTNSPLHF. The CDR3, as DNA: TGTGCCAGCAGCCGAACGACAGGAACTAATTCACCCCTCCACTTT.

The V and J genes are TRBV5-1 and TRBJ2-3, with D unresolved. The V gene's germline CDR1 is SGHRS and CDR2 YFSETQ. The length of the CDR3 is 13 residues. V lost 0 bases and J 4 bases, leaving 6 bases between the germline ends. Written as DNA, the CDR3 is TGCGCCAGCAGCTTGGACATTTCAGATACGCAGTATTTT. Protein product: CASSLDISDTQYF. Complete variable domain (other parts from reference TRBV5-1 and TRBJ2-3): KAGVTQTPRYLIKTRGQQVTLSCSPISGHRSVSWYQQTPGQGLQFLFEYFSETQRNKGNFPGRFSGRQFSNSRSEMNVSTLELGDSALYLCASSLDISDTQYFGPGTRLTVL.

In this sample, this clonotype turned up a few times. This chain links TRBV10-3 with TRBJ2-7, with 14 bases lining up with TRBD2. V dropped 10 bases and J dropped 5; count of bases not matched to a gene: 13. The germline gives CDR1 ENHRY, CDR2 SYGVKD. The CDR3 runs to 16 residues. The CDR3 spells CATTGTSGRRSNEQYF. CDR3 nucleotide sequence: TGTGCCACCACCGGGACTAGCGGGAGACGGAGCAACGAGCAGTACTTC.

This clonotype came up a few times. This rearrangement joins TRBV4-3 to TRBJ2-3; the match to TRBD2 covers 8 bases. J lost 9 bases, V lost 4 bases, and 6 bases had no gene match. The CDR3 consists of 13 residues. The germline V gene has CDR1 LGHNA and CDR2 YSLEER. This chain's CDR3 is CASSRAGRATQYF. In nucleotides, the CDR3 is TGCGCCAGCAGCCGGGCCGGGAGGGCAACGCAGTATTTT.